This record covers a single TCR beta chain. With a J-beta primer mix and a sample-barcoded 5' primer, a second PCR ran about 6 to 11 cycles. TCRdb recomputed calls from the 5' RACE reads with MiXCR, one row per CDR3 protein. This table holds around 800,000 distinct CDR3 sequences, roughly 50% found once. This record belongs to a study of blood T cells in healthy people across ages. Sequencing was performed on blood. This TCR was sampled from an elderly man in good health.

The CDR3 sequence: CASSFIAGALIYEQFF. CDR3 in DNA: TGTGCCAGCAGTTTCATAGCGGGAGCCCTAATCTATGAGCAGTTCTTC. The V gene is TRBV12-3 or TRBV12-4, the J gene TRBJ2-1; 9 bases map to TRBD2. The CDR3 consists of 16 residues. With 3 bases clipped from V and 8 bases from J, the junction kept 11 bases outside the gene matches.